This TCR beta chain was documented in a study of T cell repertoires in cytomegalovirus infection. Across the study: Through public TCR beta signatures, both CMV infection and matching HLA type were indicated.

From the reads, TCRdb called clonotypes with MiXCR, one entry per CDR3 protein. This sample has fewer than 550,000 distinct CDR3 sequences, with approximately 10% found just once. The germline V gene encodes CDR1 SGHAT and CDR2 FQNNGV. Between the trimmed V and J ends, which lost 6 bases and 5 bases, there was a span of 10 bases. This CDR3 comprises 12 residues. This clonotype occurred many times. The clonotype comes from a human donor in good health (CMV status not recorded). Some clones in this sample may be carry-over from other donors' samples. Sequencing used PBMCs. V gene TRBV11-2 combines with J gene TRBJ1-1; D is undetermined. The CDR3 spells CASRAPWTEAFF. In DNA form, the CDR3 reads TGTGCCAGCAGGGCACCATGGACTGAAGCTTTCTTT.